This T cell receptor (beta chain) was recovered during a study of blood T cell repertoires in COVID-19. This CDR3 has 14 amino acids. V lost 4 bases, J lost 10 bases, and 20 bases lay in between. Germline-derived CDR1 and CDR2 are MGHRA and YSYEKL. Using immunoSEQ multiplex PCR, the repertoire was profiled, and TCRdb retains in-frame clones only, with some absent. The profile covers approximately 210,000 clones, with about 83% appearing a single time and roughly 5.3% taken by the ten largest. This clone has more than one count but fewer than ten. The source is a woman in her seventies with active or convalescent COVID-19. Sequenced: peripheral blood. The chain is built from TRBV4-1 and TRBJ2-7, with D possibly TRBD2 on 6 matching bases. CDR3 amino acids: CASSRDLSTTKQYF. The CDR3 DNA reads TGCGCCAGCAGCCGGGACTTATCAACTACGAAACAGTACTTC.